These 2 T cell receptor beta chains originate from one sample sequenced in a study of cytomegalovirus exposure and HLA in healthy donors. The PCR employed 60 Vbeta primers together with 13 Jbeta primers. Only in-frame clones appear in the TCRdb table, and some are missing; sequencing was by immunoSEQ multiplex PCR. Counted here are around 200,000 clones, 77% occurring once; the ten biggest clones make up 3% to 4.5%. Sequencing was carried out using PBMCs. These receptors came from a woman in her fifties or sixties in good health and CMV-seropositive.

The chain employs TRBV28 and TRBJ1-5; 7 nucleotides line up with TRBD1. Trimming cost V 8 bases and J 8 bases; bases outside gene matches: 12. The germline V gene encodes CDR1 MDHEN and CDR2 SYDVKM. The CDR3 consists of 14 residues. The CDR3, as DNA: TGTGCCAGCCGTGGACAGGCCACGGGGGAGCCCCAGCATTTT. Translated: CASRGQATGEPQHF.

This clone appeared a few times. This chain connects TRBV30 to TRBJ2-1; 10 bases line up with TRBD2. The CDR3 runs to 13 residues. CDR1 and CDR2 from the germline V gene are GTSNPN and SVGIG (reference sequence). V gave up 7 bases and J gave up 3 bases; unmatched junction bases: 3. As DNA, the CDR3 is TGTGCCTTATCTAGCGGGAGCTACAATGAGCAGTTCTTC. It translates to CALSSGSYNEQFF.